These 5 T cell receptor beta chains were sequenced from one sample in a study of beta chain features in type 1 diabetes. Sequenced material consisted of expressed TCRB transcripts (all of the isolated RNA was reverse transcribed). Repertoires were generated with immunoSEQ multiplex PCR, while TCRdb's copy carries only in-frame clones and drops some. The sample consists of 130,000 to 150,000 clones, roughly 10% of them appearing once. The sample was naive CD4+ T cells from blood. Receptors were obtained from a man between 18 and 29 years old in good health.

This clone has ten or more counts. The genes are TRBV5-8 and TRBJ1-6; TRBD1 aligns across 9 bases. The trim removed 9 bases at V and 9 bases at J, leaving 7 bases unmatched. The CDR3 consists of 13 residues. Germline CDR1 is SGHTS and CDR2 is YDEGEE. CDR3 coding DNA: TGTGCCAACTTGGACAGGGGTATTTCACCCCTCCACTTT. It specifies CANLDRGISPLHF.

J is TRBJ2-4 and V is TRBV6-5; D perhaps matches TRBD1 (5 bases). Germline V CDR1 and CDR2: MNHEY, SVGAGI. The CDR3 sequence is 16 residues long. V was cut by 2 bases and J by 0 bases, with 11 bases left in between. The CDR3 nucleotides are TGTGCCAGCAGTTACGGGGCAGGGCTAGCCAAAAACATTCAGTACTTC. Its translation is CASSYGAGLAKNIQYF.

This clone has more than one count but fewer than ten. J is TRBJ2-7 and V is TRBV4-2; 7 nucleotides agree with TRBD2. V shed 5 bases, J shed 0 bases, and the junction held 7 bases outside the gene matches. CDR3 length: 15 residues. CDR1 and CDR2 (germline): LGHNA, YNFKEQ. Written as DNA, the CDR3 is TGTGCCAGCAGCTTCGGGGGGTTCAGCTCCTACGAGCAGTACTTC. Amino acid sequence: CASSFGGFSSYEQYF.

DNA of the CDR3: TGTGCCAGCAGCTTACAGGCCCGAGGACAGGGGCATCAGCCCCAGCATTTT. Translating it yields CASSLQARGQGHQPQHF. The V and J genes are TRBV7-2 and TRBJ1-5, with 9 bases matching TRBD1. The CDR3 has 17 residues. Trimming cost V 2 bases and J 5 bases; bases outside gene matches: 10. Germline V gene sequence: CDR1 SGHTA, CDR2 FQGNSA.

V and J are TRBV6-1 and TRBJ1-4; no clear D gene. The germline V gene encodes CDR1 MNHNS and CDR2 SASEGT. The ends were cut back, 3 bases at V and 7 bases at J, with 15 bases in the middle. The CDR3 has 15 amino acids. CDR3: CASSDPVGVAEKLFF. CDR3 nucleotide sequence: TGTGCCAGCAGTGATCCGGTGGGAGTAGCTGAAAAACTGTTTTTT.